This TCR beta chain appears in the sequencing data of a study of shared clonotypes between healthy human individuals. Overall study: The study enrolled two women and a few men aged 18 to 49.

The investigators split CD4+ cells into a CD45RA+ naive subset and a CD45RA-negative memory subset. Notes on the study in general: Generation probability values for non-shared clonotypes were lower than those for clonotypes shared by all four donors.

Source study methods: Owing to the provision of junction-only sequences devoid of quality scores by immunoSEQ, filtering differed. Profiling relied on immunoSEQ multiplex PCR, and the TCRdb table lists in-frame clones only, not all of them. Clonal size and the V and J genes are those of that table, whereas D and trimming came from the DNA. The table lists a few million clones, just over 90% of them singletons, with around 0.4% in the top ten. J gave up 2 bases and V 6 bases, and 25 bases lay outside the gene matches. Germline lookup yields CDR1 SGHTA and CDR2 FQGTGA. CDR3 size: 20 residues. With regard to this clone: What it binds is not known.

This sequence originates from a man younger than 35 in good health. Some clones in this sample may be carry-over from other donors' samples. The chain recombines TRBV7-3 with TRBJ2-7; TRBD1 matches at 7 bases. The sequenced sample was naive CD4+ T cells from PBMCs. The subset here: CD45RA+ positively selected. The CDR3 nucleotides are TGTGCCAGCAGTTTTTCCCCACACAAGTACGGGACAGAGATAACCTACGAGCAGTACTTC. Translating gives CASSFSPHKYGTEITYEQYF.